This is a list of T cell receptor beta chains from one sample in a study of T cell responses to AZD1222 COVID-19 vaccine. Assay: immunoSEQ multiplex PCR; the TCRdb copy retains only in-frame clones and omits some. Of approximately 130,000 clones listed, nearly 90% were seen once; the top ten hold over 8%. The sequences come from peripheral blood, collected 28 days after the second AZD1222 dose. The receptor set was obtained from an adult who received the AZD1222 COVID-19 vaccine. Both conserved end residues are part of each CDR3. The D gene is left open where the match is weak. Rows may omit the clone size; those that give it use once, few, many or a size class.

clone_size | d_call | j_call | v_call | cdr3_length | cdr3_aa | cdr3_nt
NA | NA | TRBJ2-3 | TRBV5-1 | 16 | CASSLGSTPFTDTQYF | TGCGCCAGCAGCCTAGGATCTACGCCTTTCACAGATACGCAGTATTTT
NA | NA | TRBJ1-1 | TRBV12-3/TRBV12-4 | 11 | CASSLGTEGFF | TGTGCCAGCAGTTTGGGGACTGAAGGGTTCTTT
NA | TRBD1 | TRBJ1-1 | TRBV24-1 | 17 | CATSDLRQGACPTEAFF | TGTGCCACCAGTGATTTGAGACAGGGGGCGTGCCCCACTGAAGCTTTCTTT
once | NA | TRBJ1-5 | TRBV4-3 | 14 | CASSQDLANQPQHF | TGCGCCAGCAGCCAAGATCTTGCCAATCAGCCCCAGCATTTT
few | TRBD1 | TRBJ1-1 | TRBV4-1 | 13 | CASSQDRGTEAFF | TGCGCCAGCAGCCAAGACAGGGGGACTGAAGCTTTCTTT
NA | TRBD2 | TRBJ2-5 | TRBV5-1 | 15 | CASSFGGRIQETQYF | TGCGCCAGCAGCTTCGGCGGGAGAATTCAAGAGACCCAGTACTTC
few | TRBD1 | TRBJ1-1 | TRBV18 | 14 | CASSPTGGNTEAFF | TGTGCCAGCTCACCGACAGGGGGGAACACTGAAGCTTTCTTT
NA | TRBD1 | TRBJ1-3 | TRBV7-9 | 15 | CASSSDRASGNTIYF | TGTGCCAGCAGCTCGGACAGGGCCAGTGGAAACACCATATATTTT
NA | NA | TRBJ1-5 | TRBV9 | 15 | CASSPGWRVRQPQHF | TGTGCCAGCAGCCCCGGCTGGAGGGTAAGACAGCCCCAGCATTTT
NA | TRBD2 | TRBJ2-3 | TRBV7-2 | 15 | CASTLGGGRIDTQYF | TGTGCCAGCACCCTCGGCGGGGGGCGTATAGATACGCAGTATTTT
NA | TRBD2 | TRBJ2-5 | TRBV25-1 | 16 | CASSPGTSGLQETQYF | TGTGCCAGCAGTCCCGGGACTAGCGGTCTTCAAGAGACCCAGTACTTC
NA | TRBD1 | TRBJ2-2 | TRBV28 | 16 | CASSFSRDRESGELFF | TGTGCCAGCAGTTTCTCCCGGGACAGGGAATCCGGGGAGCTGTTTTTT
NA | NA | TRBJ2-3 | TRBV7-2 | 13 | CASSFQGADTQYF | TGTGCCAGCAGCTTTCAGGGAGCAGATACGCAGTATTTT
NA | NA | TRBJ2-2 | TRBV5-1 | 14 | CASSSAANTGELFF | TGCGCCAGCAGCTCGGCGGCTAACACCGGGGAGCTGTTTTTT
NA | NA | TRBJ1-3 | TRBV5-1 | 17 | CASSLLGVPSSGNTIYF | TGCGCCAGCAGCTTGCTCGGGGTCCCGAGCTCTGGAAACACCATATATTTT
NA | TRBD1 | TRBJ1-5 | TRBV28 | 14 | CASSSGQGSQPQHF | TGTGCCAGCAGTTCCGGACAGGGGAGTCAGCCCCAGCATTTT
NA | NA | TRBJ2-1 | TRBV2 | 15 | CASSLRTASYNEQFF | TGTGCCAGCAGCCTCAGGACAGCCTCCTACAATGAGCAGTTCTTC
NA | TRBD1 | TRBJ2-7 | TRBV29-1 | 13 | CSVAAGTGYEQYF | TGCAGCGTTGCGGCCGGGACAGGCTACGAGCAGTACTTC
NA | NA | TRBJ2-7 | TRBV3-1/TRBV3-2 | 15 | CASSQDGGGPYEQYF | TGTGCCAGCAGCCAAGATGGTGGCGGTCCCTACGAGCAGTACTTC
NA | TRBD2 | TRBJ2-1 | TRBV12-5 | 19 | CASGLVVGTSGTLYNEQFF | TGTGCTAGTGGTTTGGTTGTAGGGACTAGCGGGACCCTCTACAATGAGCAGTTCTTC
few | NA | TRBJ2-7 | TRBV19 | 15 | CASSMNQGMPDEQYF | TGTGCCAGTAGTATGAACCAGGGGATGCCCGACGAGCAGTACTTC
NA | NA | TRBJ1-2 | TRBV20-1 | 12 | CSASQDNYGYTF | TGCAGTGCTAGTCAGGATAACTATGGCTACACCTTC
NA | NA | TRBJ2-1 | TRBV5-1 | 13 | CASSVDSNNEQFF | TGCGCCAGCAGTGTGGACAGCAACAATGAGCAGTTCTTC
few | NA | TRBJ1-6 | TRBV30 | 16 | CAWRPPEKGFDSPLHF | TGTGCCTGGAGGCCTCCGGAGAAGGGTTTCGATTCACCCCTCCACTTT
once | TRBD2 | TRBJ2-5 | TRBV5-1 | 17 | CASSLRAGGPSAETQYF | TGCGCCAGCAGCTTACGGGCGGGAGGGCCCTCAGCAGAGACCCAGTACTTC
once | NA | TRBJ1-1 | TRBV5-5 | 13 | CASSTTVNTEAFF | TGTGCCAGCAGCACGACAGTGAACACTGAAGCTTTCTTT
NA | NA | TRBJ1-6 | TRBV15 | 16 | CATSRDSGTFSSPLHF | TGTGCCACCAGCAGAGATAGTGGCACCTTCTCCTCACCCCTCCACTTT
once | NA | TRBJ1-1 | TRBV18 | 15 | CASSPRARVNTEAFF | TGTGCCAGCTCACCGAGGGCGCGGGTGAACACTGAAGCTTTCTTT
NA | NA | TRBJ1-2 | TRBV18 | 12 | CASSQGAGGYTF | TGTGCCAGCTCACAAGGGGCAGGGGGCTACACCTTC
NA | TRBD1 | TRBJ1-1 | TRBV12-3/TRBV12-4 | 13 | CATQGQPNTEAFF | TGTGCCACCCAGGGACAGCCGAACACTGAAGCTTTCTTT
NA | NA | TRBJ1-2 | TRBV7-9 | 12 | CASSLSSYGYTF | TGTGCCAGCAGCTTATCGAGTTATGGCTACACCTTC
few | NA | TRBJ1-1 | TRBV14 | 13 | CASSQGINTEAFF | TGTGCCAGCAGCCAGGGCATAAACACTGAAGCTTTCTTT
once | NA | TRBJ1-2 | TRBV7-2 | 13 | CASSYDEYYGYTF | TGTGCCAGCAGTTATGACGAGTACTATGGCTACACCTTC
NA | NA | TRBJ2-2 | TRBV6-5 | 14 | CASSYSNPPVGLFF | TGTGCCAGCAGTTACTCGAACCCTCCGGTAGGGCTGTTTTTT
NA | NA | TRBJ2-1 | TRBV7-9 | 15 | CASSLGGTGDGEQFF | TGTGCCAGCAGCTTAGGAGGGACGGGTGACGGGGAGCAGTTCTTC
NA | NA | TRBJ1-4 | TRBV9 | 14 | CASSVSLSEEKLFF | TGTGCCAGCAGCGTTAGCCTGTCGGAGGAAAAACTGTTTTTT
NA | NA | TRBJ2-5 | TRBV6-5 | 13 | CASRRGGQETQYF | TGTGCCAGCAGGAGGGGGGGTCAAGAGACCCAGTACTTC
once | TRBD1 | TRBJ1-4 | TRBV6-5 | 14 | CASSLSRGDEKLFF | TGTGCCAGCAGTCTTAGCAGGGGGGATGAAAAACTGTTTTTT
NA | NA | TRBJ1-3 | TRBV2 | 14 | CASSDGSGGNTIYF | TGTGCCAGCAGTGATGGTTCGGGTGGAAACACCATATATTTT
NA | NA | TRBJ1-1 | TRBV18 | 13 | CASSPGLNTEAFF | TGTGCCAGCTCACCAGGGCTGAACACTGAAGCTTTCTTT
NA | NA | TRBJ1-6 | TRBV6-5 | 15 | CASSSQGPYNSPLHF | TGTGCCAGCAGCTCCCAGGGACCCTATAATTCACCCCTCCACTTT
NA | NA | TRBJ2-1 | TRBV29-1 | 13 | CSLSTSPGNEQFF | TGCAGCCTCAGTACTAGTCCGGGCAATGAGCAGTTCTTC